The clone carrying this TCR beta chain was counted only a few times. Its antigen is not identified. The data stem from a study of blood T cells in healthy people across ages. Notes on the study in general: Higher diversity and more naive CD4+ cells were features of long-lived donors, compared to aged donors. Using unsorted PBMCs precluded a conclusive naive versus antigen-experienced comparison.

The second PCR ran roughly 6 to 11 cycles with a sample-barcoded 5' primer and J-beta primers. TCRdb re-called the 5' RACE reads through MiXCR, storing one row per CDR3 protein. The repertoire consists of about 690,000 distinct CDR3 sequences, with about 43% occurring once and the leading ten covering around 32%. Isolated per sample were at least 6 million PBMCs. The ends lost 6 bases at V and 12 bases at J; junction bases unmatched: 7. Germline assignment: CDR1 SQVTM and CDR2 ANQGSEA. There are 11 residues in the CDR3. The chain uses TRBV29-1 and TRBJ2-1; 8 bases line up with TRBD1. This TCR was sampled from a man older than 75 in good health. Input material: blood. CDR3 DNA: TGCAGCGTCCGACCCGGGACAGGGCAGTTCTTC. The encoded protein is CSVRPGTGQFF.